This T cell receptor beta chain is from a study of vaccination effects on CD4 cells after COVID-19. Only in-frame clones appear in the TCRdb table, and some are missing; sequencing was by immunoSEQ multiplex PCR. The sample has around 30,000 clones; over 55% are singletons. Regarding this clone: Its specificity is not known.

Trimming removed 1 base from V and 7 bases from J, with 7 bases in between. There are 12 residues in the CDR3. Germline V lookup: CDR1 SNHLY, CDR2 FYNNEI. ViraFEST used viral peptide pools to expand antigen-specific CD4+ T cells before sequencing. With 10 to 11 days of culture completed, CD4+ T cells were isolated. Vaccination of participants consisted of two doses of either the BNT162b2 or mRNA-1273 vaccine. The rearrangement links TRBV2 to TRBJ1-2; D call uncertain. The sequence came from a human donor who received a COVID-19 vaccine. Source: CD4+ T cells from PBMCs cultured with SARS-CoV-2 spike peptides, taken after COVID-19 vaccination. The CDR3 sequence is CASSEGVLGYTF. The CDR3 DNA reads TGTGCCAGCAGTGAAGGGGTGCTTGGCTACACCTTC.